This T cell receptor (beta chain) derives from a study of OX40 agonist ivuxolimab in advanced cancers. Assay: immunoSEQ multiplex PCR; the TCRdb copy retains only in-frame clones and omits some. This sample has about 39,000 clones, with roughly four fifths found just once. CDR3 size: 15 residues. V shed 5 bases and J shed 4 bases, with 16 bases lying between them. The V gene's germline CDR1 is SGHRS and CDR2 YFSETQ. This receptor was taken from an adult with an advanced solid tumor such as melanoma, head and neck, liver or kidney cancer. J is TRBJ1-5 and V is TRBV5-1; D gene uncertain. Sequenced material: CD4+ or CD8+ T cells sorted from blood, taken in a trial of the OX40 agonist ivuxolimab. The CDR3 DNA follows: TGCGCCAGCAGAAAGGGCCCAGTCAGGAATCAGCCCCAGCATTTT. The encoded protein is CASRKGPVRNQPQHF.